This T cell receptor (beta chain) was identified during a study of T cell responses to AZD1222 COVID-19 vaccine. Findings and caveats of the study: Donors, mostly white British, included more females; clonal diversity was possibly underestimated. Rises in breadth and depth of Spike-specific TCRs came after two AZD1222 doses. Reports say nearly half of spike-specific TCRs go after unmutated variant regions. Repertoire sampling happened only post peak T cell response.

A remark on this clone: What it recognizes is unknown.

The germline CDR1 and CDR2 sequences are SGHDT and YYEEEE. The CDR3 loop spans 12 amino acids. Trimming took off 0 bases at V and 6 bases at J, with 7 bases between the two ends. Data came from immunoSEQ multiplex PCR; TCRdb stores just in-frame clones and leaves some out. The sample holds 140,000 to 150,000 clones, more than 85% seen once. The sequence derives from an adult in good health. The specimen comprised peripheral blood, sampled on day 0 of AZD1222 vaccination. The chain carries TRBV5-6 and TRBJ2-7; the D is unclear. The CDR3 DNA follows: TGTGCCAGCAGCTTGGGGGGAATCGAGCAGTACTTC. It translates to CASSLGGIEQYF.